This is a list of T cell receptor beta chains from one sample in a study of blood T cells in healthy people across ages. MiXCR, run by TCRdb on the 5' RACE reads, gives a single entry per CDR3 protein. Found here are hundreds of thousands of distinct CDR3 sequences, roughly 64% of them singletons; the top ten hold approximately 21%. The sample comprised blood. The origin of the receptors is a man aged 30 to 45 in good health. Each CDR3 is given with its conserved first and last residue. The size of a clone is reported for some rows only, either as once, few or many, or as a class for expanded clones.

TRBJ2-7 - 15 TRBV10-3 CAISEFSDRFREQYF
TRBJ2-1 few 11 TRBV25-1 CASRQYNEQFF
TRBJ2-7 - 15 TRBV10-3 CAIRTNRGSSDEQYF
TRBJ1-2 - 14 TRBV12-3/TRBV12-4 CASSRGWGNYGYTF
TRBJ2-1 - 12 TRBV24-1 CATSDPGTEQFF
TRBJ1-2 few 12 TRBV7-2 CASSTLTFGYTF
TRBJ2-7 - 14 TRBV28 CASSFPAEPYEQYF
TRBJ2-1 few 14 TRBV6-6 CASLGTSGYNEQFF
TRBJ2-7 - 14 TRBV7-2 CVSSLGGRAYEQYF
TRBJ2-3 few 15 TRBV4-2 CASSQDPVTADTQYF
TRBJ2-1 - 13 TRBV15 CATSSHRGNEQFF
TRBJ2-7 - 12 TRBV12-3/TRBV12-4 CASSPLPYEQYF
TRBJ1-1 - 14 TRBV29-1 CSVEGEVTNTEAFF
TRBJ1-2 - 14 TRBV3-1 CASSQKDRGGGYTF
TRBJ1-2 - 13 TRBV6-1 CASSTQGAIGYTF
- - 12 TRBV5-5 CASSLMDSEQYF